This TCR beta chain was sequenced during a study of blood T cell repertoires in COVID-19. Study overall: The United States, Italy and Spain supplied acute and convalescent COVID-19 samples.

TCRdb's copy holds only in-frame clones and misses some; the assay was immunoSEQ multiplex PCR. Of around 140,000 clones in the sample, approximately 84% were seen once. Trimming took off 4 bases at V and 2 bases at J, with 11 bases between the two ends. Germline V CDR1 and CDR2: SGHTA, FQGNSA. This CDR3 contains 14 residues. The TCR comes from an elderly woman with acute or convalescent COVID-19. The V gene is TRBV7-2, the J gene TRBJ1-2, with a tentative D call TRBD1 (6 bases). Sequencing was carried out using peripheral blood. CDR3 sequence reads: CASSSQGPNYGYTF. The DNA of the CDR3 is TGTGCCAGCAGCTCACAGGGCCCGAACTATGGCTACACCTTC.